The TCR beta chain under discussion was sequenced for a study of cytomegalovirus exposure and HLA in healthy donors. The CDR3 has 13 residues. CDR1 MDHEN and CDR2 SYDVKM come from the germline V gene. Between the trimmed V and J ends, which lost 6 bases and 3 bases, there was a span of 6 bases. Primers for the PCR totalled 60 Vbeta and 13 Jbeta. Authors' methods: A follow-up analysis tallied 60 million to 85 million unique TCR beta chains, about 10 million shared. The method was immunoSEQ multiplex PCR; TCRdb's version includes in-frame clones alone and lacks a portion of them. The V and J calls and clone size are taken from that table; D and trimming were inferred from the DNA. Among under 55,000 clones listed, roughly 73% were seen once.

V usage is TRBV28 and J usage is TRBJ2-6; D remains unclear. Source material: PBMCs. The source of this sequence is a young man in good health and CMV-seronegative. The CDR3 DNA reads TGTGCCAGCAGGGGCTTTGGGGCCAACGTCCTGACTTTC. It codes for CASRGFGANVLTF.